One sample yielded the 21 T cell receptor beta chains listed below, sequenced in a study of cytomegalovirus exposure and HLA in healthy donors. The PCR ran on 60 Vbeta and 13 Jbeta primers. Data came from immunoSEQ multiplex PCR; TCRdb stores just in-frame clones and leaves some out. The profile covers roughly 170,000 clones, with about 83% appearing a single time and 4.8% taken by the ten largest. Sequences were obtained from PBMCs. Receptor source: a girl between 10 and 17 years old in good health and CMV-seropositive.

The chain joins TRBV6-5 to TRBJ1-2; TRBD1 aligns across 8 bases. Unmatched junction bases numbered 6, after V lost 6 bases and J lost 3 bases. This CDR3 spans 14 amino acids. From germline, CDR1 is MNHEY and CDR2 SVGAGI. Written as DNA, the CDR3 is TGTGCCAGCAGATTAGACAGGGGTGACTATGGCTACACCTTC. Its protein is CASRLDRGDYGYTF.

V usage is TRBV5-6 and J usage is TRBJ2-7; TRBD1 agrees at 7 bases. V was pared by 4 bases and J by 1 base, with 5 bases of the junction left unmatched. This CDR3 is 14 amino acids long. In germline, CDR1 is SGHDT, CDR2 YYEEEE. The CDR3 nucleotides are TGTGCCAGCAGCCAGGGACAGTCTTCCTACGAGCAGTACTTC. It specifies CASSQGQSSYEQYF.

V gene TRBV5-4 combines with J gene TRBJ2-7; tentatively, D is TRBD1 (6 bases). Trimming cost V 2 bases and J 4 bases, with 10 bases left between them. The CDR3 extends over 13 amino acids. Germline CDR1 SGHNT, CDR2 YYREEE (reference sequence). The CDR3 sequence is CASSFGGTYEQYF. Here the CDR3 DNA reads TGTGCCAGCAGCTTTGGGGGCACGTACGAGCAGTACTTC.

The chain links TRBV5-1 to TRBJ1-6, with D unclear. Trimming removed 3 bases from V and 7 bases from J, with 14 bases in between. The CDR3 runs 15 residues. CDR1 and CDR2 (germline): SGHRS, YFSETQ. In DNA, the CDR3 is TGCGCCAGCAGCTCTCGGACGGGAGGAAATTCACCCCTCCACTTT. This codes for CASSSRTGGNSPLHF. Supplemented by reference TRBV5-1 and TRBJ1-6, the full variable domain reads KAGVTQTPRYLIKTRGQQVTLSCSPISGHRSVSWYQQTPGQGLQFLFEYFSETQRNKGNFPGRFSGRQFSNSRSEMNVSTLELGDSALYLCASSSRTGGNSPLHFGNGTRLTVT.

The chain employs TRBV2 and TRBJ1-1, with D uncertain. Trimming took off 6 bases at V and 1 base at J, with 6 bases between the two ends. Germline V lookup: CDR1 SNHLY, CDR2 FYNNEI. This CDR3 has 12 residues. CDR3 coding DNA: TGTGCCAGCAGGACACAGAACACTGAAGCTTTCTTT. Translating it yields CASRTQNTEAFF.

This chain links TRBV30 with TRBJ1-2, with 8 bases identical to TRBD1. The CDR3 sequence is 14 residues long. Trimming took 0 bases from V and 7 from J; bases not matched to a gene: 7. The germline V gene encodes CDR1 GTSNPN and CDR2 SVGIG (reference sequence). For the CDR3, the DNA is TGTGCCTGGAGTGTACAGGGGGTATATTTTGGCTACACCTTC. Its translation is CAWSVQGVYFGYTF.

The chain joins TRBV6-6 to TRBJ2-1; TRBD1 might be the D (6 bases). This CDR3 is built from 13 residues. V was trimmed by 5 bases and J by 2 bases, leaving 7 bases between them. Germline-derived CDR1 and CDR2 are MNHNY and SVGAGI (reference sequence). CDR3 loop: CASSGTPYNEQFF. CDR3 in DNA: TGTGCCAGCAGTGGGACACCCTACAATGAGCAGTTCTTC.

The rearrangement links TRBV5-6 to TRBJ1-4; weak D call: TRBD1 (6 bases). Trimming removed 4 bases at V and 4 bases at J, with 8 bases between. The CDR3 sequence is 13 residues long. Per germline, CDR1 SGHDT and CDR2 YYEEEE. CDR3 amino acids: CASSGQRNEKLFF. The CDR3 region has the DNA TGTGCCAGCAGCGGACAGCGTAATGAAAAACTGTTTTTT. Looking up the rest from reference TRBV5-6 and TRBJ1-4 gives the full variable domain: DAGVTQSPTHLIKTRGQQVTLRCSPKSGHDTVSWYQQALGQGPQFIFQYYEEEERQRGNFPDRFSGHQFPNYSSELNVNALLLGDSALYLCASSGQRNEKLFFGSGTQLSVL.

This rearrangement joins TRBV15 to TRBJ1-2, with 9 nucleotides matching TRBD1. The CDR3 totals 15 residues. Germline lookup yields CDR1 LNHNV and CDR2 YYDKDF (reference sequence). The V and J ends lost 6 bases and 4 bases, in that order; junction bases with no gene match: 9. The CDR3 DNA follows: TGTGCCACCAGGGGGACAGGGACCTATCTCTATGGCTACACCTTC. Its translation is CATRGTGTYLYGYTF.

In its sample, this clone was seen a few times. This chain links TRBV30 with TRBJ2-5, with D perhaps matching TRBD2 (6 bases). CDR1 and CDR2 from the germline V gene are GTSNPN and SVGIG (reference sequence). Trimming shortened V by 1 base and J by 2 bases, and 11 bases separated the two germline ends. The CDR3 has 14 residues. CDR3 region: CAWSDGRGQETQYF. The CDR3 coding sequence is TGTGCCTGGAGTGATGGGCGGGGACAAGAGACCCAGTACTTC.

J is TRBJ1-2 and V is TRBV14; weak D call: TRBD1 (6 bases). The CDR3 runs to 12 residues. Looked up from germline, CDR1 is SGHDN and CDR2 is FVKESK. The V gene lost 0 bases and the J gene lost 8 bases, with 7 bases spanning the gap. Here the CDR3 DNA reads TGTGCCAGCAGCCAAGAGACAGGAGGCTACACCTTC. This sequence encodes CASSQETGGYTF. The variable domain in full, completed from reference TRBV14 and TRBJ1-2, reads EAGVTQFPSHSVIEKGQTVTLRCDPISGHDNLYWYRRVMGKEIKFLLHFVKESKQDESGMPNNRFLAERTGGTYSTLKVQPAELEDSGVYFCASSQETGGYTFGSGTRLTVV.

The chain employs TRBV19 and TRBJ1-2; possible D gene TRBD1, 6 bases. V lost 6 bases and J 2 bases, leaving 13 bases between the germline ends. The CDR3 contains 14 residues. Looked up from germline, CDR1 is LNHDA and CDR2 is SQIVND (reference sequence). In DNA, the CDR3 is TGTGCCAGTAGCCCAGGGGCAGGGAACTATGGCTACACCTTC. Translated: CASSPGAGNYGYTF.

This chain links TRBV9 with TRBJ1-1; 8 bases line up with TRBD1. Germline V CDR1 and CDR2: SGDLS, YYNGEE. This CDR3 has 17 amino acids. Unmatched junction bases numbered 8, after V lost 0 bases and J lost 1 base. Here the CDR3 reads CASSVVQGVCTNTEAFF. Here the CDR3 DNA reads TGTGCCAGCAGCGTAGTACAGGGGGTTTGCACGAACACTGAAGCTTTCTTT.

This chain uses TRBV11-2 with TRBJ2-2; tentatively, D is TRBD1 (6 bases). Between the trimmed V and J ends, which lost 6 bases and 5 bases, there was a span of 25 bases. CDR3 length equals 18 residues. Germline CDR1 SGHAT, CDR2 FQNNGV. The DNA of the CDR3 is TGTGCCAGCAGTGGACGAGGAGGCTGGACAGCCACGACCGGGGAGCTGTTTTTT. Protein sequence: CASSGRGGWTATTGELFF.

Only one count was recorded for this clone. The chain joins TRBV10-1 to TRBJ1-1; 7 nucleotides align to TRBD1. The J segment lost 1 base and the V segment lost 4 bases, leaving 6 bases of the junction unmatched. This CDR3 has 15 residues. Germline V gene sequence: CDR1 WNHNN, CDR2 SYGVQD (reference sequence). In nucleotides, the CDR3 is TGCGCCAGCAGTGCCGGGACAGAGGGGAACACTGAAGCTTTCTTT. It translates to CASSAGTEGNTEAFF.

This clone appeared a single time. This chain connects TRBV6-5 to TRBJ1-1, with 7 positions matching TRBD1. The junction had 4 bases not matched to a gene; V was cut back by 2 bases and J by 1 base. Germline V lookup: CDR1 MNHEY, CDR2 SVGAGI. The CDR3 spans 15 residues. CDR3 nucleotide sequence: TGTGCCAGCAGTTACGGCGACAGGGCGAACACTGAAGCTTTCTTT. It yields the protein CASSYGDRANTEAFF.

The CDR3 sequence is CASSRIQDSNEQFF. The CDR3 nucleotides read TGCGCCAGCAGCAGAATTCAGGACAGCAATGAGCAGTTCTTC. The chain couples TRBV5-1 to TRBJ2-1, with D tentatively TRBD1 (6 bases). Germline-derived CDR1 and CDR2 are SGHRS and YFSETQ. Trimming took 4 bases from V and 6 from J, leaving 14 bases between them. The CDR3 runs to 14 residues.

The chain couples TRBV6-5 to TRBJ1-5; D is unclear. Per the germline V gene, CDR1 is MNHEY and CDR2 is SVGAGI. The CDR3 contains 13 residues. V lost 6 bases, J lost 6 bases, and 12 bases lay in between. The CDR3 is CASSQTRGQPQHF. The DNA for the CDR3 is TGTGCCAGCAGCCAAACCCGCGGTCAGCCCCAGCATTTT.

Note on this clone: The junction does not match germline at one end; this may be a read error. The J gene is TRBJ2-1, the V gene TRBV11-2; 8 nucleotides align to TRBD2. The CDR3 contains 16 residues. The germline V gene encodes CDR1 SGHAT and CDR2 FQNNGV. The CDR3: CASTLGIAGTYNEQFF. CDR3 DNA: TGTGCCAGCACCTTAGGGATAGCGGGGACCTACAATGAGCAGTTCTTC.

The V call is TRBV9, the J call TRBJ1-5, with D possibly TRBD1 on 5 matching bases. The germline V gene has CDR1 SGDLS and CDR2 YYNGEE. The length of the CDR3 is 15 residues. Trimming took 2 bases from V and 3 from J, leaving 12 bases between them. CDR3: CASSVQGRINQPQHF. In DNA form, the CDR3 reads TGTGCCAGCAGCGTTCAGGGTAGGATCAATCAGCCCCAGCATTTT.

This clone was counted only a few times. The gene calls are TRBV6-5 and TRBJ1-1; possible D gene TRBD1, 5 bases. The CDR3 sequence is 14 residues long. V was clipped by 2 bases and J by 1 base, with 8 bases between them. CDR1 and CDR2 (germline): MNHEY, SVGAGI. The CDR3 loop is CASSYQQENTEAFF. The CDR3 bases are TGTGCCAGCAGTTACCAACAGGAGAACACTGAAGCTTTCTTT.